Listed below are T cell receptor beta chains from one sample, sequenced in a study of blood T cell repertoires in COVID-19. Some clones are missing from TCRdb's copy, which holds only in-frame ones; the method was immunoSEQ multiplex PCR. This sample has some 26,000 clones, with roughly 76% found just once. Material for sequencing was peripheral blood. These receptors were collected from a man between 65 and 85 years old with acute or convalescent COVID-19. CDR3s include the opening cysteine and the closing phenylalanine or tryptophan. A D gene is named only where the DNA matches it firmly. Size is omitted from some rows. Given values are once, few, many or a class for expanded clones.

>-|TRBJ2-3|TRBV28|TRBD2
CASSFQRGGTDTQYF
TGTGCCAGCAGTTTCCAGCGGGGTGGGACAGATACGCAGTATTTT
>-|TRBJ1-2|TRBV9|-
CASRNRENYGYTF
TGTGCCAGCAGGAACAGGGAGAACTATGGCTACACCTTC
>-|TRBJ1-5|TRBV7-2|-
CASSLSLRGYQPQHF
TGTGCCAGCAGCTTAAGTCTTCGGGGTTATCAGCCCCAGCATTTT
>-|TRBJ2-7|TRBV11-2|TRBD1
CASSLRTGPAEQYF
TGTGCCAGCAGCTTACGGACAGGGCCAGCCGAGCAGTACTTC
>-|TRBJ2-2|TRBV19|TRBD1
CASSTGQGAAGELFF
TGTGCCAGTAGTACTGGACAGGGGGCGGCCGGGGAGCTGTTTTTT
>-|TRBJ1-1|TRBV7-9|-
CASSPTVVFKAFF
TGTGCCAGCAGTCCCACGGTAGTGTTTAAGGCTTTCTTT
>-|TRBJ2-7|TRBV5-1|-
CASSSGTVTYEQYF
TGCGCCAGCAGCTCCGGGACTGTAACCTACGAGCAGTACTTC
>-|TRBJ2-5|TRBV7-2|-
CASSYRGEETQYF
TGTGCCAGCAGCTATCGGGGAGAAGAGACCCAGTACTTC
>-|TRBJ2-5|TRBV11-2|TRBD1
CASRVHRGGETQYF
TGTGCCAGCAGGGTACACAGGGGCGGGGAGACCCAGTACTTC
>-|TRBJ2-1|TRBV19|TRBD2
CASSSSVAGIYNEQFF
TGTGCCAGTAGTTCCTCGGTAGCGGGAATCTACAATGAGCAGTTCTTC
>-|TRBJ1-1|TRBV7-3|-
CASSLTAGQNTEAFF
TGTGCCAGCAGCTTAACTGCAGGGCAGAACACTGAAGCTTTCTTT
>-|TRBJ1-5|TRBV19|-
CASSYYNQPQHF
TGTGCCAGTAGTTACTACAATCAGCCCCAGCATTTT
>once|TRBJ2-1|TRBV5-1|-
CASSGGIYNEQFF
TGCGCCAGCAGCGGCGGGATTTACAATGAGCAGTTCTTC
>-|TRBJ2-7|TRBV3-1/TRBV3-2|TRBD1
CASSQPSPGQGSYEQYF
TGTGCCAGCAGCCAACCTAGTCCGGGACAGGGGTCCTACGAGCAGTACTTC